This T cell receptor beta chain comes out of a study of blood T cell repertoires in COVID-19 (dated by TCRdb to the early 2020s). At the level of the whole study: The collaborator samples originated in the United States, Italy and Spain and spanned the acute and convalescent phases of COVID-19. Deeply sampled blood TCRbeta repertoires from subjects exposed to, actively infected with, or recovered from COVID-19 were included in the dataset. A freely available public database, intended as a resource for researchers studying the immune response to SARS-CoV-2, is where the repertoires were released. Samples were obtained from the ongoing ImmuneRACE study (first 160 participants) and from 1,000 to 1,500 subjects provided by 6 global collaborators. The material from the prospective study consisted of cDNA or gDNA derived from T cells, B-cell-depleted T cells, or PBMCs. A de-identified subject ID, COVID-19 status, age in years and sex were almost always included in the sample metadata. Where available, HLA class I and class II types were taken from metadata supplied by the sample provider and were not determined by assay-based typing.

Participants in the prospective study were enrolled through a virtual design, were aged about 18 to 100 years, and lived in roughly 24 United States geographic areas. To assign participants to cohorts, the prospective study relied on clinical history that participants themselves reported in a screening survey and a study questionnaire. For ImmuneRACE Cohort 3, a participant was defined as recovered based on two consecutive negative NP/OP PCR tests, clearance by a healthcare professional, or resolution of symptoms. In the prospective study, mobile phlebotomists collected whole blood, serum and a nasopharyngeal or oropharyngeal swab from each participant. Over a roughly 2-month period, participants in the prospective study had the option of providing additional blood draws and questionnaires. Blood samples from the prospective study were shipped frozen or at room temperature prior to DNA extraction.

About this clone: There is no known antigen for this receptor. No base-level quality is on record; no much larger clone is a single base apart.

Findings and caveats that apply to the study as a whole: How much clinical and demographic metadata was included differed by source and by participant, and the metadata was provided uncurated.

TCRbeta CDR3 regions were amplified from genomic DNA using the immunoSEQ Assay, a bias-controlled multiplex PCR. Per the source publication's procedure: The number of nucleated cells in each sample was estimated by amplification of reference gene primers within the assay. To quantify the absolute abundance of each unique TCRbeta CDR3 rearrangement, sequence reads were collapsed and filtered. Productive Simpson clonality was computed per sample as the square root of Simpson's diversity index over productive rearrangements. This immuneACCESS table, as held by TCRdb, lists in-frame sequences with V and J called but not all clones. Of the missing ones, under half trace to an unresolved V gene in checked studies; the others have no known cause. The V and J calls and clone size come from that table; D and trimming were worked out from the DNA. Counted in this sample were roughly 400,000 clones; more than 75% of them appeared once. The ten biggest clones cover about a tenth of the sample.

The germline V gene sets CDR1 to KGHDR and CDR2 to SFDVKD. Relative to germline, V is 6 bases shorter and J is 10 bases shorter, with 12 bases between their ends. Counted from cysteine to phenylalanine, this CDR3 has 13 amino acids. Just CDR3 DNA is preserved here, 39 bases in frame from base 1. The sequenced sample was PBMCs or T cells enriched from blood (not recorded which). The V and J genes are TRBV24-1 and TRBJ1-6; the D gene lacks a confident call. This TCR was sampled from a woman aged 50 to 60 who had recovered from COVID-19. DNA sequence: TGTGCCACCAGTCATCAGGAGGGCTCACCCCTCCACTTT. Its translation is CATSHQEGSPLHF.